This T cell receptor (beta chain) was found in a study of T cell repertoires in cytomegalovirus infection. Study information: Through public TCR beta signatures, both CMV infection and matching HLA type were indicated. Study-level results: Dominating the ex vivo response were HLA-C-restricted CMV-specific TCR beta clonotypes.

TCRdb ran MiXCR on the reads and lists one entry per CDR3 protein. The data contain approximately 300,000 distinct CDR3 sequences, roughly 28% of them singletons. Per germline, CDR1 MNHEY and CDR2 SVGAGI. V gave up 2 bases and J gave up 0 bases, with 2 bases separating them. The CDR3 has 13 amino acids. For this clonotype: Its antigen is still unknown.

This TCR was recovered from a human donor in good health (CMV status not recorded). Some clones in this sample may be carry-over from other donors' samples. The material sequenced was cultured PBMCs, taken from culture after CMV antigen stimulation. This chain uses TRBV6-5 with TRBJ1-5, with unresolved D. CDR3: CASSYDSNQPQHF. The CDR3 DNA is TGTGCCAGCAGTTACGATAGCAATCAGCCCCAGCATTTT.